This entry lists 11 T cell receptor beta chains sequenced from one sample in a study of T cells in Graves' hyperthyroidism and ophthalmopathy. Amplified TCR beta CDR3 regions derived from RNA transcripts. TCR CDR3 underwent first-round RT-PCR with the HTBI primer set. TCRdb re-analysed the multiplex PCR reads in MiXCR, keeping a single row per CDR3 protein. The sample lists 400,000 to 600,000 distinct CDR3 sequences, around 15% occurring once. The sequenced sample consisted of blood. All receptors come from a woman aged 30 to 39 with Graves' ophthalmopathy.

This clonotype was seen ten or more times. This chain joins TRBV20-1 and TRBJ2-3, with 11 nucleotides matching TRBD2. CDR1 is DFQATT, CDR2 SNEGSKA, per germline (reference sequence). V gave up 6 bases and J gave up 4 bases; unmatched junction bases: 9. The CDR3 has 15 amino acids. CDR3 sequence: CSAAGLAVSADTQYF. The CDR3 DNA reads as TGCAGTGCGGCGGGACTAGCGGTTTCTGCAGATACGCAGTATTTT.

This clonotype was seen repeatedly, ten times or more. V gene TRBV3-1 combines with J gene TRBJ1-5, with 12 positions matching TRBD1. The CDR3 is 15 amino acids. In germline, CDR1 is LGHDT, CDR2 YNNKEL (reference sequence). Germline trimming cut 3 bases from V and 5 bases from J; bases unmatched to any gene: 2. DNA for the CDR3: TGTGCCAGCAGCCAGGGACAGGGGGCGTATCAGCCCCAGCATTTT. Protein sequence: CASSQGQGAYQPQHF.

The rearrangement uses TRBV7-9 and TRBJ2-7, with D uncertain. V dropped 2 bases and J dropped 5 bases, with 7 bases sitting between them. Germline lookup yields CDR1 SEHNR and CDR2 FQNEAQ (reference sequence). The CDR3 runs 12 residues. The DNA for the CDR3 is TGTGCCAGCAGCTTACAGGTCGACGAGCAGTACTTC. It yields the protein CASSLQVDEQYF.

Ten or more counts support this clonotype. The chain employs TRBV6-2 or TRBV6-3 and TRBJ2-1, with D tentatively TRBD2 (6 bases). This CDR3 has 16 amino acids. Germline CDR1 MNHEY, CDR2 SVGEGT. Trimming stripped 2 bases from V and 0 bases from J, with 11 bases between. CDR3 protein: CASSYRDSRSYNEQFF. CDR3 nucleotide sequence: TGTGCCAGCAGTTACCGGGACTCTCGCTCCTACAATGAGCAGTTCTTC.

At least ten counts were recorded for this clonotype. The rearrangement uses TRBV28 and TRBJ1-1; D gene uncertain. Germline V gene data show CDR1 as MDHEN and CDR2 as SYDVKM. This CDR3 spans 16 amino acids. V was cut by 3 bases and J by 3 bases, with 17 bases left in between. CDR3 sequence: CASSFRTFFSDTEAFF. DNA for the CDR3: TGTGCCAGCAGTTTCCGGACCTTTTTTTCGGACACTGAAGCTTTCTTT.

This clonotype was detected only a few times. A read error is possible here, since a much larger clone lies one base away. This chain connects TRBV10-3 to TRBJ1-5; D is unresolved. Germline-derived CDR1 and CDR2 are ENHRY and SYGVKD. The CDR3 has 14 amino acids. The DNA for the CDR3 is TGTGCCATCAGTAAGTCTGAACGCAATCAGCCCCAGCATTTT. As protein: CAISKSERNQPQHF.

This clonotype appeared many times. The CDR3 is CASSPKWVGGKNEQFF. The CDR3 DNA reads as TGTGCCAGCAGCCCAAAATGGGTAGGGGGCAAGAATGAGCAGTTCTTC. The chain is built from TRBV7-2 and TRBJ2-1; TRBD1 matches at 7 bases. Germline V CDR1 and CDR2: SGHTA, FQGNSA. The V gene end was trimmed by 5 bases and the J gene end by 7 bases; junction bases not matched to a gene: 14. This CDR3 has 16 amino acids.

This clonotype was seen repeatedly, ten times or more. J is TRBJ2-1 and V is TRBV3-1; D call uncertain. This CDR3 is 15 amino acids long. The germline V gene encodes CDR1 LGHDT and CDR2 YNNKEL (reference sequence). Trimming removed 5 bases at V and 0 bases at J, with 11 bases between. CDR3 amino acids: CASSSARVSYNEQFF. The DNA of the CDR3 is TGTGCCAGCAGCTCCGCAAGGGTCTCCTACAATGAGCAGTTCTTC.

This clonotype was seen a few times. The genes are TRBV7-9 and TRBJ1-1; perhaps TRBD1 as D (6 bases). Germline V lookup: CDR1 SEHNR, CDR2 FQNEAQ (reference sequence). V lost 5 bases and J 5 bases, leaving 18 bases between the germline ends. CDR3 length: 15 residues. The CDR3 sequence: CASSQGQGNGTEAFF. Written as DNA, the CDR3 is TGTGCCAGCAGCCAGGGGCAGGGGAATGGAACTGAAGCTTTCTTT. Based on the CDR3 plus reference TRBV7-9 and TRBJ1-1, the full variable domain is DTGVSQNPRHKITKRGQNVTFRCDPISEHNRLYWYRQTLGQGPEFLTYFQNEAQLEKSRLLSDRFSAERPKGSFSTLEIQRTEQGDSAMYLCASSQGQGNGTEAFFGQGTRLTVV.

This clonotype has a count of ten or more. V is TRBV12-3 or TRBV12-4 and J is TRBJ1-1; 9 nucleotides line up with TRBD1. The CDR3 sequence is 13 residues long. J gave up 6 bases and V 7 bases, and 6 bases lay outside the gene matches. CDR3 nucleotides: TGTGCCAGCACTTTGACAGGGGGATCTGAAGCTTTCTTT. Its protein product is CASTLTGGSEAFF.

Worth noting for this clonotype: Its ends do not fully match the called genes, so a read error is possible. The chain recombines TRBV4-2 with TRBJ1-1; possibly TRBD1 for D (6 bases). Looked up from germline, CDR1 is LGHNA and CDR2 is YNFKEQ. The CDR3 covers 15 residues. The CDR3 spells CVSSQDQGQATEAFF. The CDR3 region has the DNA TGTGTCAGCAGCCAAGATCAGGGGCAGGCCACTGAAGCTTTCTTT.